The rows below give T cell receptor beta chains drawn from one sample of a study of blood T cell repertoires in COVID-19. Generated by immunoSEQ multiplex PCR, the TCRdb table keeps only in-frame clones and is missing some. Among hundreds of thousands of clones listed, more than 80% were seen once. The material sequenced was PBMCs or T cells enriched from blood (not recorded which). The receptors shown here come from a man between 18 and 29 years old who had recovered from COVID-19. The CDR3 runs from the conserved cysteine through the conserved F or W. D genes are given only for firm matches. Rows may omit the clone size; those that give it use once, few, many or a size class.

clone size,V gene,D gene,J gene,CDR3 length,CDR3 protein,CDR3 DNA
-,TRBV18,-,TRBJ1-1,13,CASLDTLNTEAFF,TGTGCCAGCTTGGACACTTTGAACACTGAAGCTTTCTTT
-,TRBV4-1,-,TRBJ2-7,15,CASSQEVRYSYEQYF,TGCGCCAGCAGCCAAGAGGTACGGTACTCCTACGAGCAGTACTTC
-,TRBV10-3,-,TRBJ2-5,13,CAISRLESETQYF,TGTGCCATCTCCAGACTAGAATCGGAGACCCAGTACTTC
-,TRBV29-1,TRBD2,TRBJ2-1,16,CSVEKGGTSGSNEQFF,TGCAGCGTTGAAAAAGGCGGGACTAGCGGGAGTAATGAGCAGTTCTTC
-,TRBV19,TRBD2,TRBJ2-7,14,CASSIGTSDYEQYF,TGTGCCAGTAGTATTGGGACTAGCGACTACGAGCAGTACTTC
-,TRBV27,-,TRBJ2-7,15,CASSLSSGPFYEQYF,TGTGCCAGCAGTTTATCTAGCGGACCCTTTTACGAGCAGTACTTC
-,TRBV7-3,-,TRBJ2-2,15,CASSTTSTNTGELFF,TGTGCCAGCAGCACCACTAGCACTAACACCGGGGAGCTGTTTTTT
-,TRBV25-1,-,TRBJ1-2,15,CASSESPGGGAGYTF,TGTGCCAGCAGTGAATCCCCAGGTGGGGGGGCTGGCTACACCTTC
-,TRBV6-2/TRBV6-3,TRBD2,TRBJ2-5,16,CASSPVAGGAQETQYF,TGTGCCAGCAGCCCCGTAGCGGGAGGGGCCCAAGAGACCCAGTACTTC
few,TRBV2,-,TRBJ2-4,11,CASSETRGRYF,TGTGCCAGCAGTGAAACGAGGGGGAGGTACTTC
-,TRBV6-5,TRBD2,TRBJ2-2,15,CASSIAGLNTGELFF,TGTGCCAGCAGTATAGCGGGATTAAACACCGGGGAGCTGTTTTTT
-,TRBV28,TRBD2,TRBJ2-3,15,CASKAGGFFTDTQYF,TGTGCCAGCAAGGCGGGAGGCTTTTTCACAGATACGCAGTATTTT
-,TRBV4-2,-,TRBJ2-7,17,CASSQKAEMDGNYEQYF,TGTGCCAGCAGCCAAAAGGCGGAGATGGACGGGAATTACGAGCAGTACTTC
-,TRBV10-3,TRBD1,TRBJ1-5,18,CAISESRDSWYSNQPQHF,TGTGCCATCAGTGAGTCGAGGGACAGTTGGTATAGCAATCAGCCCCAGCATTTT
-,TRBV28,-,TRBJ2-2,16,CASTPNAGGVTGELFF,TGTGCCAGCACCCCCAACGCGGGCGGAGTCACCGGGGAGCTGTTTTTT
-,TRBV29-1,-,TRBJ1-2,14,CSVDSQGREYGYTF,TGCAGCGTTGACTCACAGGGAAGGGAGTATGGCTACACCTTC
-,TRBV12-5,-,TRBJ1-3,16,CASGLVLRSGGNTIYF,TGTGCTAGTGGTTTGGTCCTTCGGAGCGGAGGAAACACCATATATTTT
-,TRBV7-2,TRBD1,TRBJ1-5,15,CASSLDYTGGRPQHF,TGTGCCAGCAGCTTAGACTACACAGGGGGTCGGCCCCAGCATTTT
-,TRBV11-2,-,TRBJ2-1,14,CASSLDGSYNEQFF,TGTGCCAGCAGCTTAGACGGCTCCTACAATGAGCAGTTCTTC
-,TRBV27,-,TRBJ1-2,14,CASSLHFSDYGYTF,TGTGCCAGCAGTTTACACTTCTCTGACTATGGCTACACCTTC
-,TRBV10-1,TRBD1,TRBJ2-1,14,CASSSGQGAGEQFF,TGCGCCAGCAGCTCAGGACAGGGGGCCGGTGAGCAGTTCTTC
-,TRBV9,-,TRBJ1-2,16,CASSVGIASGNYGYTF,TGTGCCAGCAGCGTAGGTATTGCCTCCGGTAACTATGGCTACACCTTC
once,TRBV21-1,-,TRBJ2-7,18,CASSKSMLGSGRRYEQYF,TGTGCCAGCAGCAAATCAATGTTGGGAAGCGGGAGACGTTACGAGCAGTACTTC
once,TRBV27,-,TRBJ2-1,13,CASTGTAGDEQFF,TGTGCCAGCACCGGGACTGCTGGTGATGAGCAGTTCTTC
-,TRBV29-1,TRBD1,TRBJ1-2,13,CSVDPRTGPGYTF,TGCAGCGTTGATCCTAGGACAGGGCCTGGCTACACCTTC
-,TRBV14,-,TRBJ1-4,15,CASSQGLGGGEKLFF,TGTGCCAGCAGCCAAGGTCTGGGAGGCGGCGAAAAACTGTTTTTT
-,TRBV9,TRBD1,TRBJ1-3,16,CASSLGGTGSGNTIYF,TGTGCCAGCAGCTTAGGTGGGACAGGCTCTGGAAACACCATATATTTT
-,TRBV12-3/TRBV12-4,-,TRBJ1-1,13,CASRLGGNTEAFF,TGTGCCAGCAGGTTAGGCGGGAACACTGAAGCTTTCTTT
-,TRBV6-1,TRBD1,TRBJ1-5,14,CASSDRGSNQPQHF,TGTGCCAGCAGTGACAGGGGGAGCAATCAGCCCCAGCATTTT
-,TRBV5-1,-,TRBJ1-6,15,CASSRESSYNSPLHF,TGCGCCAGCAGCCGGGAGAGCTCCTATAATTCACCCCTCCACTTT
-,TRBV5-4,-,TRBJ2-1,15,CASSSRADSYNEQFF,TGTGCCAGCAGCTCCAGGGCGGACTCCTACAATGAGCAGTTCTTC
once,TRBV28,TRBD1,TRBJ1-1,12,CASAGTGTPAFF,TGTGCCAGCGCCGGGACAGGGACACCAGCTTTCTTT
once,TRBV20-1,-,TRBJ1-3,11,CSAAPGNTIYF,TGCAGTGCGGCCCCCGGAAACACCATATATTTT
-,TRBV10-2,-,TRBJ1-5,14,CASGGGCPWQPQHF,TGCGCCAGCGGGGGGGGGTGCCCTTGGCAGCCCCAGCATTTT
-,TRBV6-5,TRBD1,TRBJ1-1,15,CASSYSEQGHTEAFF,TGTGCCAGCAGTTACTCAGAACAGGGGCACACTGAAGCTTTCTTT
-,TRBV18,TRBD1,TRBJ1-1,15,CASSIRQGTDTEAFF,TGTGCCAGCTCAATCAGACAGGGGACGGACACTGAAGCTTTCTTT
-,TRBV27,TRBD1,TRBJ1-2,14,CASSSDRAGYGYTF,TGTGCCAGCAGTTCGGACAGGGCGGGATATGGCTACACCTTC
-,TRBV9,-,TRBJ2-2,17,CASSAGTGLANTGELFF,TGTGCCAGCAGCGCCGGTACAGGGCTCGCGAACACCGGGGAGCTGTTTTTT
once,TRBV2,TRBD1,TRBJ2-7,14,CASRQDRASYEQYF,TGTGCCAGCAGGCAGGACAGGGCATCCTACGAGCAGTACTTC
-,TRBV25-1,-,TRBJ1-1,14,CASSVPGTSNEAFF,TGTGCCAGCAGTGTCCCCGGGACATCGAATGAAGCTTTCTTT
-,TRBV29-1,TRBD2,TRBJ2-1,18,CSAKTRGGEGTFNNEQFF,TGCAGCGCGAAAACCCGGGGGGGCGAGGGTACCTTTAACAATGAGCAGTTCTTC
once,TRBV27,-,TRBJ1-5,16,CASSSDAGDRNQPQHF,TGTGCCAGCAGTTCAGATGCCGGGGATCGCAATCAGCCCCAGCATTTT
-,TRBV29-1,-,TRBJ1-2,14,CSAQTAGINYGYTF,TGCAGCGCCCAAACGGCAGGGATTAACTATGGCTACACCTTC
-,TRBV6-5,-,TRBJ1-4,15,CASRRDGVTNEKLFF,TGTGCCAGCAGGCGAGACGGAGTAACTAATGAAAAACTGTTTTTT